The clone carrying this TCR beta chain was seen more than once but under ten times. Its matching antigen is unknown. Together with a sample-barcoded 5' primer, a J-beta primer mix was included in a second PCR lasting about 6 to 11 cycles. The authors tagged each cDNA molecule using a template-switch adaptor with 12 random nucleotides. Each CDR3 protein gets one entry after TCRdb re-called the 5' RACE reads with MiXCR. Here the sample spans approximately 730,000 distinct CDR3 sequences, around half being singletons. The data were obtained in a study of blood T cells in healthy people across ages. General study findings and limits: While age rose, TCR beta diversity per million T cells dropped in a roughly linear way. Long-lived donors exceeded aged donors in naive CD4+ cells and diversity.

CDR1 is DFQATT and CDR2 is SNEGSKA in the germline V gene (reference sequence). V lost 1 base and J 5 bases, leaving 1 base between the germline ends. The CDR3 is 10 residues long. J is TRBJ2-3 and V is TRBV20-1, with no clear D. The sequence came from a man older than 75 in good health. Sample: blood. CDR3 sequence (DNA): TGCAGTGCTAGAGTAGATACGCAGTATTTT. Protein sequence: CSARVDTQYF.